This T cell receptor beta chain is from a study of T cells in Graves' hyperthyroidism and ophthalmopathy. The V gene's germline CDR1 is SGHRS and CDR2 YFSETQ. This CDR3 has 13 amino acids. V was cut by 0 bases and J by 6 bases, with 4 bases left in between. With regard to this clonotype: Its antigen is undetermined.

Those with hyperthyroidism were 18 to 65 years old, newly diagnosed, and ill for under 2 months. Patients showing uncontrolled infection, other autoimmune disease, pregnancy or lactation were ineligible. Findings and limits, study-wide: Ophthalmopathy was distinguished from stable hyperthyroidism by 13 V-J signatures. Most expanded thyroid clonotypes above 0.001 recurred in blood.

It was RNA transcripts that yielded the amplified TCR beta CDR3 regions. The HTBI primer set drove a first-round RT-PCR of the TCR CDR3. TCRdb re-called the multiplex PCR reads through MiXCR, storing one row per CDR3 protein. Of hundreds of thousands of distinct CDR3 sequences listed, approximately 15% are singletons. This TCR derives from a woman aged 25 to 39 with Graves' hyperthyroidism. Sequenced material: blood. J is TRBJ2-6 and V is TRBV5-1; D gene unclear. The CDR3 region has the DNA TGCGCCAGCAGCTTGGGTGAGGCCAACGTCCTGACTTTC. This sequence encodes CASSLGEANVLTF.